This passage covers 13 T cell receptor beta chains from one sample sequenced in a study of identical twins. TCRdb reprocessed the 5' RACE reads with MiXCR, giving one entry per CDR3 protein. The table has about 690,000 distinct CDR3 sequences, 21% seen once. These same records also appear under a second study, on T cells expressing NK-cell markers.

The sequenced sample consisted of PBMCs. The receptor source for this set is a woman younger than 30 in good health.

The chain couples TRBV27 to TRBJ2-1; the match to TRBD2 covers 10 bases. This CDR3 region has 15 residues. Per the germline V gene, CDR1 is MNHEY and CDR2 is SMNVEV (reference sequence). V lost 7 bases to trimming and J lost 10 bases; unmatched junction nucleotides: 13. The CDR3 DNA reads TGTGCCAGCATCATCACTAGCGGGAAGATCAGAGAGCAGTTCTTC. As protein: CASIITSGKIREQFF.

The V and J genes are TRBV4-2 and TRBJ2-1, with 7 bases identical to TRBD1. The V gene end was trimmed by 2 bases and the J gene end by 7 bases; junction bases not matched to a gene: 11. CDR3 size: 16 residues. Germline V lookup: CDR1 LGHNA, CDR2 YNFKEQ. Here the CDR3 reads CASSQTTGSLGNEQFF. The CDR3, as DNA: TGTGCCAGCAGCCAAACGACAGGGTCCTTGGGGAATGAGCAGTTCTTC.

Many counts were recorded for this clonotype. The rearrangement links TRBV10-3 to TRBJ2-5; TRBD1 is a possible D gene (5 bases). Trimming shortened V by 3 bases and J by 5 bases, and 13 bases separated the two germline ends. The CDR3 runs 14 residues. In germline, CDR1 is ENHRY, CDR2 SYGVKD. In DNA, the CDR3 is TGTGCCATCAGTGAAGGGGAACTTGGGGAGACCCAGTACTTC. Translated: CAISEGELGETQYF.

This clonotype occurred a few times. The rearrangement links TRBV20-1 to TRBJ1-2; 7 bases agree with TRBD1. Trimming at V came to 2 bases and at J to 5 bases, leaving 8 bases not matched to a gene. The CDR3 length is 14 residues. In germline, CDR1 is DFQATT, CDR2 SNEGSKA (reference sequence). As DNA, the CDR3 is TGCAGTGCTAGAAGCGGGACAGACCCATATGGCTACACCTTC. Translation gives CSARSGTDPYGYTF.

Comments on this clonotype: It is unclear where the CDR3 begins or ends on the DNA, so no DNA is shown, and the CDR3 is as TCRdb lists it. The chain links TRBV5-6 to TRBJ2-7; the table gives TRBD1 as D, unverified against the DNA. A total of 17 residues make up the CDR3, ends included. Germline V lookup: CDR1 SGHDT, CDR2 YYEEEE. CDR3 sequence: CASSSPLWTSRQGEQYF.

The CDR3 loop is CASTEFGGSYEQYF. The DNA of the CDR3 is TGTGCCAGTACTGAGTTTGGGGGCTCCTACGAGCAGTACTTC. J is TRBJ2-7 and V is TRBV19; D may be TRBD1 or TRBD2 (5 bases each). This CDR3 comprises 14 residues. Trimming removed 7 bases at V and 0 bases at J, with 13 bases between. Germline CDR1 LNHDA, CDR2 SQIVND (reference sequence).

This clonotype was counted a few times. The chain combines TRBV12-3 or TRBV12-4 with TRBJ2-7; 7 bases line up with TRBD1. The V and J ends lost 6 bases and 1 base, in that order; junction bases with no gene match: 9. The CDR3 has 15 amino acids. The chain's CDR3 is CASSRTGDESYEQYF. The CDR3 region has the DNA TGTGCCAGCAGCCGCACAGGGGACGAGTCCTACGAGCAGTACTTC.

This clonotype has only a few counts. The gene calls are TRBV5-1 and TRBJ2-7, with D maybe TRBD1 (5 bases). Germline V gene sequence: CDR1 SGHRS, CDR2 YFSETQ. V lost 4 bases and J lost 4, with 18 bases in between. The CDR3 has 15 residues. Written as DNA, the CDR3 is TGCGCCAGCAGCCCTGGACAATCAAAGTCGTACGAGCAGTACTTC. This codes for CASSPGQSKSYEQYF.

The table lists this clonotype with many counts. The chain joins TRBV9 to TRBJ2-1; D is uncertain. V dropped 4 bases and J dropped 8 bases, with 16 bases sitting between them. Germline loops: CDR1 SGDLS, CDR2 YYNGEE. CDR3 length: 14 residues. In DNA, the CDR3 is TGTGCCAGCAGCCACCCGGGTGGCGCGGATGAGCAGTTCTTC. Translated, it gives CASSHPGGADEQFF.

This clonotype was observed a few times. CDR3 DNA sequence: TGCGCCAGCAGCCAAGAAGAGGGCACCGGGGAGCTGTTTTTT. Encoded protein: CASSQEEGTGELFF. V and J are TRBV4-3 and TRBJ2-2, with D maybe TRBD2 (5 bases). The V gene's germline CDR1 is LGHNA and CDR2 YSLEER. V was cut by 0 bases and J by 4 bases, with 6 bases left in between. The CDR3 is made up of 14 amino acids.

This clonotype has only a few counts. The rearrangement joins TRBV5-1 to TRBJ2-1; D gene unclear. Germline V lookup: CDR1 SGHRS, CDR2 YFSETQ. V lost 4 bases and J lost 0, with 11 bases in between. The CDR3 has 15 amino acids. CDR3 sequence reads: CASSKGMTSYNEQFF. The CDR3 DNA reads TGCGCCAGCAGCAAAGGGATGACCTCCTACAATGAGCAGTTCTTC.

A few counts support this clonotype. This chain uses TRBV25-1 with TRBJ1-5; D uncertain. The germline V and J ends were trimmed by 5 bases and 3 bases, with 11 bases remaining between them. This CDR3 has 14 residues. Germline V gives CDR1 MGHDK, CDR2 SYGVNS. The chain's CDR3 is CASSKDGYNQPQHF. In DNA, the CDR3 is TGTGCCAGCAGTAAGGACGGTTACAATCAGCCCCAGCATTTT.

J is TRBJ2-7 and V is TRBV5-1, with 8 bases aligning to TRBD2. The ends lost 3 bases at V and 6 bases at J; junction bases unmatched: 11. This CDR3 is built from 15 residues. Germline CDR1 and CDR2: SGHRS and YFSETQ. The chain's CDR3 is CASSSGLAPLGEQYF. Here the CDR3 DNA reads TGCGCCAGCAGCTCCGGACTAGCCCCTCTTGGCGAGCAGTACTTC.